A single T cell receptor (beta chain) is shown here with its context. The authors' processing: The assay estimated nucleated cells by amplifying reference gene primers. The protocol was immunoSEQ multiplex PCR, while the TCRdb copy is restricted to in-frame clones and leaves out a portion. V, J and clone size were drawn from that table, and D and trimming were deduced from the DNA. Of about 37,000 clones listed, around 90% are singletons. The data stem from a study of blood T cell repertoires in COVID-19. Study-level information: The United States, Italy and Spain supplied acute and convalescent COVID-19 samples. T cells, B-cell-depleted T cells, or PBMCs supplied cDNA or gDNA.

In germline, CDR1 is MNHEY, CDR2 SVGAGI. The CDR3 runs to 15 residues. The V and J ends lost 6 bases and 7 bases, in that order; junction bases with no gene match: 11. The chain links TRBV6-5 to TRBJ1-2, with TRBD1 identical over 10 bases. Sequences were obtained from peripheral blood. The TCR comes from a human donor in a cohort sampled during active COVID-19. The CDR3 loop reads CASSPWDRGLGGYTF. CDR3 bases: TGTGCCAGCAGCCCGTGGGACAGGGGCTTGGGTGGCTACACCTTC.